A selection of T cell receptor beta chains follows, all from one sample in a study of type 1 and type 2 diabetes patients. A single record per CDR3 protein comes from TCRdb applying MiXCR to the multiplex PCR reads. The sample contains about 290,000 distinct CDR3 sequences, 45% to 60% of which appear only once. Specimen: peripheral blood mononuclear cells (PBMCs). The receptors were sampled from a man aged 18 to 35 with type 2 diabetes. Both conserved end residues are part of each CDR3. The D gene is left open where the match is weak. Clone size is shown for a subset of rows, as once, few, many or a class of expanded clone.

cdr3_length j_call v_call clone_size d_call cdr3_nt cdr3_aa
13 TRBJ2-7 TRBV10-1 few TRBD1 TGCGCCAGCTCAGAATCCGGGACAGCAAAGCAGTACTTC CASSESGTAKQYF
14 TRBJ1-1 TRBV29-1 NA NA TGCAGCGTTGAAGAGCGGGGGCTGGGCACTGAAGCTTTCTTT CSVEERGLGTEAFF
13 TRBJ2-5 TRBV5-8 NA NA TGTGCCAGCAGCCGCGGCCTGCGGGAGACCCAGTACTTC CASSRGLRETQYF
17 TRBJ2-3 TRBV6-5 NA NA TGTGCCAGCAAACAAACCGGGAAGCCACGCCGCACAGATACGCAGTATTTT CASKQTGKPRRTDTQYF
13 TRBJ1-2 TRBV19 NA NA TGTGCCAGTAGCAGGGGTATGACTAGCGGCTACACCTTC CASSRGMTSGYTF
14 TRBJ2-7 TRBV27 NA NA TGTGCCAGCAGGTCGGACCGCACATCCTACGAGCAGTACTTC CASRSDRTSYEQYF
15 TRBJ1-1 TRBV14 NA NA TGTGCCAGCAGCCAAGATTGGCAGTCGAGCACTGAAGCTTTCTTT CASSQDWQSSTEAFF
13 TRBJ1-6 TRBV6-5 few NA TGTGCCAGCAGGGGCAGATCTAATTCACCCCTCCACTTT CASRGRSNSPLHF
16 TRBJ1-1 TRBV2 many NA TGTGCCAGCAACAGAGCCCTACAGGGACGCAACACTGAAGCTTTCTTT CASNRALQGRNTEAFF
15 TRBJ1-1 TRBV12-3/TRBV12-4 few NA TGTGCCAGCAGTTTCCCGAGGGGAGTAAGGACTGAAGCTTTCTTT CASSFPRGVRTEAFF
15 TRBJ2-7 TRBV6-5 NA TRBD2 TGTGCCAGCAGACCCGAAGCGGGGGAGACCTACGAGCAGTACTTC CASRPEAGETYEQYF
15 TRBJ2-1 TRBV20-1 once TRBD1 TGCAGTGCTGCGGTTCCCGGACAGGGAGGCAATGAGCAGTTCTTC CSAAVPGQGGNEQFF
15 TRBJ2-3 TRBV2 NA NA TGTGCAGGGGGACATAGAGGGCTTTCCTTGGATACGCAGTATTTT CAGGHRGLSLDTQYF
14 TRBJ1-2 TRBV29-1 few NA TGCAGCGTGGACAAGAAGGGTGATCCCTATGGCTACACCTTC CSVDKKGDPYGYTF
16 TRBJ2-1 TRBV7-3 NA TRBD2 TGTGCCAGCAGCTTTGGTTGGACTAGCGGTTACAATGAGCAGTTCTTC CASSFGWTSGYNEQFF
11 TRBJ2-7 TRBV5-1 NA NA TGCGCCAGCAGAAACCTCTACGAGCAGTACTTC CASRNLYEQYF
13 TRBJ1-2 TRBV20-1 NA NA TGCAGTGCCTCGGGCGAGGACACATTTGGCTACACCTTC CSASGEDTFGYTF
16 TRBJ1-6 TRBV6-2/TRBV6-3 NA TRBD1 TGTGCCAGCAGACTAGGGGTTGGGACAGATAGTTCACCCCTCCACTTT CASRLGVGTDSSPLHF
16 TRBJ2-1 TRBV7-7 once NA TGTGCTAGCAGCTTATCATGGGGAGGCAGCCACAATGAGCAGTTCTTC CASSLSWGGSHNEQFF
13 TRBJ1-4 TRBV7-3 NA NA TGTGCCAGCGCGCGTCCTCCCTACGAAAAACTGTTTTTT CASARPPYEKLFF
13 TRBJ2-5 TRBV5-1 few TRBD2 TGCGCCAGCAGGACTACTAGCGGAGAGACCCAGTACTTC CASRTTSGETQYF
13 TRBJ2-5 TRBV6-6 few NA TGTGCCAGCACTTGGACAAGACAAGAGACCCAGTACTTC CASTWTRQETQYF
13 TRBJ1-4 TRBV20-1 NA NA TGCAGTGCCCCTGGCTCAACTAATGAAAAACTGTTTTTT CSAPGSTNEKLFF
14 TRBJ2-2 TRBV6-1 NA NA TGTGCCAGCAGTGTGGGGACTTACACCGGGGAGCTGTTTTTT CASSVGTYTGELFF
15 TRBJ1-6 TRBV9 NA NA TGTGCCAGCAGCGTAGTGGCAGGAATGGGCTCACCCCTCCACTTT CASSVVAGMGSPLHF
13 TRBJ2-7 TRBV5-4 NA NA TGTGCCAGCAGTCAGATCGGGGGCGACGAGCAGTACTTC CASSQIGGDEQYF
13 TRBJ1-4 TRBV27 NA NA TGTGCCAGCTCCTTCCTCGGAGGTGAAAAACTGTTTTTT CASSFLGGEKLFF
15 TRBJ2-1 TRBV2 many NA TGTGCCAGCAGTGACGCTTCCCAGGGACACAATGAGCAGTTCTTC CASSDASQGHNEQFF
15 TRBJ1-2 TRBV7-2 NA TRBD1 TGTGCCAGCAGCCAAGGGACAGGGCTTAACTATGGCTACACCTTC CASSQGTGLNYGYTF
16 TRBJ1-1 TRBV9 NA TRBD1 TGTGCCAGCAGCGCCCACGCGACAGGGGGTTACACTGAAGCTTTCTTT CASSAHATGGYTEAFF
13 TRBJ1-6 TRBV27 NA NA TGTGCCAGCAGTTTACGGACCCATTCACCCCTCCACTTT CASSLRTHSPLHF
15 TRBJ1-6 TRBV13 NA NA TGTGCCAGCAGCTTAGGGGTGGGCTGGGGCCCCCCCCTCCACTTT CASSLGVGWGPPLHF
15 TRBJ1-1 TRBV28 few NA TGTGCCAGCAGTTCAGCTGGACGGGAGAACACTGAAGCTTTCTTT CASSSAGRENTEAFF
12 TRBJ1-1 TRBV10-3 NA NA TGTGCCATCAGTACAGACAACACTGAAGCTTTCTTT CAISTDNTEAFF
13 TRBJ2-7 TRBV10-2 NA TRBD1 TGCGCCAGCACTGGACAGGGTGGGGGCGAGCAGTACTTC CASTGQGGGEQYF
14 TRBJ1-1 TRBV12-3/TRBV12-4 NA NA TGTGCCAGCAGTTTCCTAAGTGCGAGCACTGAAGCTTTCTTT CASSFLSASTEAFF
14 TRBJ2-7 TRBV20-1 NA NA TGCAGTGCTAGAGCTGGAGGGCGAGGTTACGAGCAGTACTTC CSARAGGRGYEQYF
15 TRBJ2-3 TRBV10-1 few NA TGCGCCAGCAGTGAGGGACCAAGGCATATCGGTACGCAGTATTTT CASSEGPRHIGTQYF
14 TRBJ2-7 TRBV15 many NA TGTGCCACCAGCACTCTCTCTGGATCTTACGAGCAGTACTTC CATSTLSGSYEQYF
16 TRBJ1-6 TRBV15 many NA TGTGCCACCAGGACAGGCGCAAGCTCCTATAATTCACCCCTCCACTTT CATRTGASSYNSPLHF
14 TRBJ2-1 TRBV7-2 NA NA TGTGCCAGCAATCCCCAGGGATCTTACAATGAGCAGTTCTTC CASNPQGSYNEQFF
16 TRBJ2-1 TRBV2 few NA TGTGCCAGCAGTGAAGAGGGGCTAGCAGGCGGTGGTGAGCAGTTCTTC CASSEEGLAGGGEQFF
15 TRBJ2-1 TRBV27 NA TRBD1 TGTGCCAGCAGTTTACAAGGGGGCACCTACAATGAGCAGTTCTTC CASSLQGGTYNEQFF
11 TRBJ1-2 TRBV5-1 NA NA TGCGCCAGCAGCTCCGGTCGTGGCTACACCTTC CASSSGRGYTF
16 TRBJ2-5 TRBV25-1 many TRBD2 TGTGCCAGCAGTGAGCGAACTAGCGGGAGTACCGAGACCCAGTACTTC CASSERTSGSTETQYF
16 TRBJ1-2 TRBV4-2 NA NA TGTGCCAGCACCAAAGGGACGGAGGTCCTCGGGTATGGCTACACCTTC CASTKGTEVLGYGYTF
17 TRBJ1-6 TRBV14 NA NA TGTGCCAGCAGTGTACGCAGGGTCAGCTCCTATAATTCACCCCTCCACTTT CASSVRRVSSYNSPLHF
16 TRBJ2-1 TRBV28 NA TRBD2 TGTGCCAGTAGTGCGGGGACTAGCGGGGGGTGGAATGAGCAGTTCTTC CASSAGTSGGWNEQFF
13 TRBJ1-5 TRBV2 NA NA TGTGCCAGCAGTACAGGGTCCGGCCAGCCCCAGCATTTT CASSTGSGQPQHF
16 TRBJ2-1 TRBV4-3 NA TRBD2 TGCGCCAGCAGCTACCAACTAGCGGGGGCTCAAAATGAGCAGTTCTTC CASSYQLAGAQNEQFF